This T cell receptor (beta chain) was obtained from a study of T cell clonotyping in hematopoietic cell transplantation. Whole-study findings and limits: Recipient TCR diversity dropped after transplant; expanded clonotypes rose from day 30 to 180. At the given depth, recipient repertoires were over 95% de novo clonotypes. Higher Inverse Simpson Index values in graft donor and pretransplant recipient predicted broader posttransplant TCR diversity.

The CDR3 runs 12 residues. The germline gives CDR1 MDHEN, CDR2 SYDVKM. V was cut by 11 bases and J by 2 bases, with 12 bases left in between. This clone is a singleton in its sample. The antigen remains unidentified. The method was immunoSEQ multiplex PCR; TCRdb's version includes in-frame clones alone and lacks a portion of them. The sample holds tens of thousands of clones, about 90% seen once. The clonotype was recovered from a woman aged 40 to 50 in good health. Some clones in this sample may be carry-over from other donors' samples. The sequenced sample was peripheral blood mononuclear cells. The chain joins TRBV28 to TRBJ1-2, with TRBD1 as a possible D gene (5 bases). The CDR3 bases are TGTGCCGCTAGGGACGGGAACTATGGCTACACCTTC. Translation gives CAARDGNYGYTF.